The clone carrying this TCR beta chain was recorded at least ten times. Its antigen remains unidentified. No donor was unhealthy or non-Caucasian. Template switching added a universal primer site, and cDNA bore unique molecular identifiers. A single record per CDR3 protein comes from TCRdb applying MiXCR to the 5' RACE reads. The sample includes approximately 500,000 distinct CDR3 sequences, approximately 16% of them seen just once. The CDR3 spans 14 residues. CDR1 SQVTM and CDR2 ANQGSEA come from the germline V gene. With V trimmed by 7 bases and J by 2 bases, 7 bases remained unmatched. The record originates from a study of identical twins. The study's findings and limits: Because invariant MAIT and iNKT cells could be present, zero-insertion analyses could be partly confounded.

These records were also assigned to another study, of yellow fever vaccine responses in identical twins. This second report adds: In identical twins, vaccine T cell responses appeared partly shared and partly individual.

The rearrangement joins TRBV29-1 to TRBJ2-3, with 9 bases matching TRBD1. The sample was CD4+ T cells sorted from blood. The source is a woman aged 18-29 years in good health. The CDR3 sequence is CSDRQGDNTDTQYF. CDR3 sequence (DNA): TGCAGCGATAGACAGGGGGACAACACAGATACGCAGTATTTT.